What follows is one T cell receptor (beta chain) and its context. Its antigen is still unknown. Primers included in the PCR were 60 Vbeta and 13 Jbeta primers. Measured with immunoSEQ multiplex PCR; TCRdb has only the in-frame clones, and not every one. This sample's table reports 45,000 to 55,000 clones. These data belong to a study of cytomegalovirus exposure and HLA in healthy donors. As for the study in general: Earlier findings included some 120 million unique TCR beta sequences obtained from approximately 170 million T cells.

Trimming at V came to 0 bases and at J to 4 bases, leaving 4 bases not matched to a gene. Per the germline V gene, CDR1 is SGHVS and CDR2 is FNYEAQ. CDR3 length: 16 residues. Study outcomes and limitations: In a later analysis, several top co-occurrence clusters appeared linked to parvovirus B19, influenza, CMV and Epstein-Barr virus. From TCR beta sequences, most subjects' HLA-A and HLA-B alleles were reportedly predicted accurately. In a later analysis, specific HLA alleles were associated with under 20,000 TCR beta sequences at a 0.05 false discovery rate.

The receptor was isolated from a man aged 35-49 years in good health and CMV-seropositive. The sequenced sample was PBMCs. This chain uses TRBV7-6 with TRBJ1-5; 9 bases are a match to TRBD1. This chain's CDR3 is CASSLASGQGNQPQHF. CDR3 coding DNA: TGTGCCAGCAGCTTAGCTAGCGGACAGGGGAATCAGCCCCAGCATTTT.